This is a list of T cell receptor beta chains from one sample in a study of shared clonotypes between healthy human individuals. TCRdb's table, derived via immunoSEQ multiplex PCR, lists solely in-frame clones and lacks some. The repertoire holds some 2,100,000 clones, with just over 90% as singletons. Sequenced sample: naive CD8+ T cells from PBMCs. These receptors all stem from a young man in good health. Some clones in this sample may be carry-over from other donors' samples. The CDR3 runs from the conserved cysteine through the conserved F or W.

J: TRBJ2-3
V: TRBV30
CDR3: CAWSGTGRRTDTQYF

J: TRBJ2-7
V: TRBV28
CDR3: CASSPQGLAGTYEQYF

J: TRBJ2-7
V: TRBV4-1
CDR3: CASSREELAGVLYEQYF

J: TRBJ2-2
V: TRBV28
CDR3: CASSLNSFRTGELFF

J: TRBJ1-5
V: TRBV5-6
CDR3: CASSLDRGNQPQHF

J: TRBJ1-1
V: TRBV30
CDR3: CAWGYSEDTEAFF

J: TRBJ2-1
V: TRBV2
CDR3: CASSVARAGRDEQFF

J: TRBJ2-7
V: TRBV6-5
CDR3: CASSWGQGGSYEQYF

J: TRBJ2-7
V: TRBV6-1
CDR3: CASSGIDLVGFEQYF

J: TRBJ2-2
V: TRBV2
CDR3: CASTGGRPNTGELFF

J: TRBJ2-5
V: TRBV10-3
CDR3: CAIRSGGGTGQETQYF

J: TRBJ2-7
V: TRBV7-9
CDR3: CASSFMDGEYEQYF

J: TRBJ2-1
V: TRBV7-9
CDR3: CASSLSGIDGNEQFF

J: TRBJ1-2
V: TRBV5-5
CDR3: CASSFAPGQGYGYTF

J: TRBJ1-1
V: TRBV9
CDR3: CASSVGRGSNTEAFF

J: TRBJ2-1
V: TRBV28
CDR3: CASSLLTRGISNEQFF

J: TRBJ1-1
V: TRBV5-1
CDR3: CASSDRDSGNTEAFF

J: TRBJ1-1
V: TRBV29-1
CDR3: CSVERVNTEAFF